Listed below are T cell receptor beta chains from one sample, sequenced in a study of shared clonotypes between healthy human individuals. Profiled with immunoSEQ multiplex PCR; TCRdb holds only in-frame clones, not every one. Of 2 million or so clones in the sample, just under 95% were seen once. Material: naive CD8+ T cells sorted from blood. These receptors were collected from a man between 18 and 35 years old in good health. Both conserved end residues are part of each CDR3. Fields, in order: D gene, CDR3 length, clone size, V gene, J gene, CDR3 protein, CDR3 DNA. D genes are given only for firm matches. Only part of the rows carry a size: once, few, many, or a class if the clone is expanded.

NA	14	NA	TRBV9	TRBJ2-7	CASRRRVLVHEQYF	TGTGCCAGCAGACGCAGGGTTTTAGTCCACGAGCAGTACTTC
NA	12	NA	TRBV5-6	TRBJ2-4	CASSFGGLIQYF	TGTGCCAGCAGCTTCGGCGGGTTAATTCAGTACTTC
NA	15	NA	TRBV9	TRBJ2-2	CASSVRQEGTGELFF	TGTGCCAGCAGCGTGAGACAGGAGGGCACCGGGGAGCTGTTTTTT
NA	15	NA	TRBV27	TRBJ1-6	CASSDVKGPNSPLHF	TGTGCCAGCAGTGATGTCAAAGGGCCTAATTCACCCCTCCACTTT
NA	15	NA	TRBV27	TRBJ2-7	CASSFVGAVRDEQYF	TGTGCCAGCAGTTTTGTGGGAGCAGTTCGGGACGAGCAGTACTTC
NA	13	NA	TRBV10-3	TRBJ2-7	CAISDAASYEQYF	TGTGCCATCAGTGACGCAGCCTCCTACGAGCAGTACTTC
NA	16	NA	TRBV27	TRBJ2-7	CASSFISPEGGYEQYF	TGTGCCAGCAGTTTTATATCCCCGGAGGGCGGTTACGAGCAGTACTTC
NA	14	NA	TRBV5-4	TRBJ1-2	CASSSRDLNYGYTF	TGTGCCAGCAGCTCCCGGGACCTTAACTATGGCTACACCTTC
TRBD1	17	NA	TRBV7-8	TRBJ2-7	CASSLTSPGQGRDEQYF	TGTGCCAGCAGCTTAACGTCACCGGGACAGGGGCGGGACGAGCAGTACTTC
NA	13	NA	TRBV7-3	TRBJ2-7	CASSLIQGHEQYF	TGTGCCAGCAGCTTAATACAGGGCCACGAGCAGTACTTC
NA	15	NA	TRBV19	TRBJ2-3	CASSIWGIGTDTQYF	TGTGCCAGTAGTATCTGGGGGATCGGCACAGATACGCAGTATTTT
NA	12	NA	TRBV27	TRBJ2-1	CASSLRYNEQFF	TGTGCCAGCAGTTTACGGTACAATGAGCAGTTCTTC
NA	14	few	TRBV28	TRBJ1-2	CASSPGTNLYGYTF	TGTGCCAGCAGTCCCGGGACAAACCTCTATGGCTACACCTTC
NA	15	NA	TRBV9	TRBJ1-2	CASSVYVDSNYGYTF	TGTGCCAGCAGCGTATACGTGGACAGTAACTATGGCTACACCTTC
NA	10	NA	TRBV2	TRBJ2-1	CATVGNEQFF	TGTGCCACCGTAGGGAATGAGCAGTTCTTC
NA	15	NA	TRBV9	TRBJ1-1	CASSVGVGLGSEAFF	TGTGCCAGCAGCGTAGGGGTGGGGCTGGGTTCTGAAGCTTTCTTT
NA	15	NA	TRBV5-4	TRBJ1-4	CASSLVAGESEKLFF	TGTGCCAGCAGCTTGGTGGCAGGGGAAAGTGAAAAACTGTTTTTT
TRBD1	16	NA	TRBV5-1	TRBJ1-2	CASSIGQVSLENGYTF	TGCGCCAGCAGCATTGGACAGGTGAGCCTCGAAAATGGCTACACCTTC
NA	14	NA	TRBV9	TRBJ1-2	CASTLYSGDYGYTF	TGTGCCAGCACCCTTTATTCAGGGGACTATGGCTACACCTTC
NA	15	NA	TRBV10-2	TRBJ1-2	CASSAALAGPYGYTF	TGCGCCAGCAGTGCCGCCCTGGCAGGGCCCTATGGCTACACCTTC
NA	13	NA	TRBV5-4	TRBJ1-1	CASSYDGNTEAFF	TGTGCCAGCAGCTATGACGGGAACACTGAAGCTTTCTTT
NA	12	once	TRBV10-1	TRBJ2-7	CASSVDINEQYF	TGCGCCAGCAGTGTGGACATCAACGAGCAGTACTTC
TRBD1	15	NA	TRBV4-2	TRBJ2-7	CASSQTPGQVGEQYF	TGTGCCAGCAGCCAGACCCCGGGACAGGTTGGGGAGCAGTACTTC
NA	13	NA	TRBV29-1	TRBJ2-3	CSVEVPGRLTQYF	TGCAGCGTTGAAGTCCCAGGACGGCTCACGCAGTATTTT
TRBD2	15	once	TRBV4-1	TRBJ2-1	CASSQEGTSYNEQFF	TGCGCCAGCAGCCAAGAAGGGACTAGCTACAATGAGCAGTTCTTC
TRBD2	15	NA	TRBV30	TRBJ2-1	CAWSAASGTYNEQFF	TGTGCCTGGAGTGCGGCTAGCGGGACCTACAATGAGCAGTTCTTC
NA	13	NA	TRBV30	TRBJ2-1	CAWTQGTGGEQFF	TGTGCCTGGACCCAAGGGACTGGCGGGGAGCAGTTCTTC
NA	15	NA	TRBV7-2	TRBJ1-1	CASSLGRVISTEAFF	TGTGCCAGCAGCTTAGGGCGGGTTATAAGCACTGAAGCTTTCTTT
NA	13	NA	TRBV27	TRBJ2-1	CASGLSSYNEQFF	TGTGCCAGCGGCCTTAGCTCCTACAATGAGCAGTTCTTC
NA	17	NA	TRBV4-3	TRBJ2-5	CASSQELAGAYQETQYF	TGCGCCAGCAGCCAAGAGCTGGCGGGGGCGTACCAAGAGACCCAGTACTTC
TRBD2	14	NA	TRBV11-2	TRBJ2-7	CASSFSGGRDEQYF	TGTGCCAGCAGCTTTAGCGGGGGGCGCGACGAGCAGTACTTC
TRBD2	15	few	TRBV4-3	TRBJ2-7	CASSQGLAGAYEQYF	TGCGCCAGCAGCCAAGGACTAGCGGGGGCCTACGAGCAGTACTTC
NA	15	NA	TRBV6-6	TRBJ2-3	CASSITSPVGDTQYF	TGTGCCAGCAGTATCACTAGCCCGGTAGGAGATACGCAGTATTTT
TRBD2	16	NA	TRBV7-6	TRBJ2-7	CASSFKNPSGIMEQYF	TGTGCCAGCAGCTTTAAAAATCCTAGCGGGATTATGGAGCAGTACTTC
NA	14	NA	TRBV5-8	TRBJ1-6	CASSLPGTGVALHF	TGTGCCAGCAGCTTGCCCGGGACGGGGGTGGCCCTCCACTTT